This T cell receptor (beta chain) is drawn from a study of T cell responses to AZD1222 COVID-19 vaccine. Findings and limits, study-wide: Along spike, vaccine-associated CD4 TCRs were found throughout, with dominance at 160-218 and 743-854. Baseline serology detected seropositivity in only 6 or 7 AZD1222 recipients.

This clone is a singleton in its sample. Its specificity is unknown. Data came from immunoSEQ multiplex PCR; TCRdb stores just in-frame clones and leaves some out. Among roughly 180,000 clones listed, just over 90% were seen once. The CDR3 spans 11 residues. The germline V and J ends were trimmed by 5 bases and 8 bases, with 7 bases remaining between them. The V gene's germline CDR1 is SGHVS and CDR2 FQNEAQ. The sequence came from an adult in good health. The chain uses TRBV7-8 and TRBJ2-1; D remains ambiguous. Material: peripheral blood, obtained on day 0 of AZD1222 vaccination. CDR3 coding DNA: TGTGCCAGCAGCCCCCTAGATGAGCAGTTCTTC. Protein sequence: CASSPLDEQFF.